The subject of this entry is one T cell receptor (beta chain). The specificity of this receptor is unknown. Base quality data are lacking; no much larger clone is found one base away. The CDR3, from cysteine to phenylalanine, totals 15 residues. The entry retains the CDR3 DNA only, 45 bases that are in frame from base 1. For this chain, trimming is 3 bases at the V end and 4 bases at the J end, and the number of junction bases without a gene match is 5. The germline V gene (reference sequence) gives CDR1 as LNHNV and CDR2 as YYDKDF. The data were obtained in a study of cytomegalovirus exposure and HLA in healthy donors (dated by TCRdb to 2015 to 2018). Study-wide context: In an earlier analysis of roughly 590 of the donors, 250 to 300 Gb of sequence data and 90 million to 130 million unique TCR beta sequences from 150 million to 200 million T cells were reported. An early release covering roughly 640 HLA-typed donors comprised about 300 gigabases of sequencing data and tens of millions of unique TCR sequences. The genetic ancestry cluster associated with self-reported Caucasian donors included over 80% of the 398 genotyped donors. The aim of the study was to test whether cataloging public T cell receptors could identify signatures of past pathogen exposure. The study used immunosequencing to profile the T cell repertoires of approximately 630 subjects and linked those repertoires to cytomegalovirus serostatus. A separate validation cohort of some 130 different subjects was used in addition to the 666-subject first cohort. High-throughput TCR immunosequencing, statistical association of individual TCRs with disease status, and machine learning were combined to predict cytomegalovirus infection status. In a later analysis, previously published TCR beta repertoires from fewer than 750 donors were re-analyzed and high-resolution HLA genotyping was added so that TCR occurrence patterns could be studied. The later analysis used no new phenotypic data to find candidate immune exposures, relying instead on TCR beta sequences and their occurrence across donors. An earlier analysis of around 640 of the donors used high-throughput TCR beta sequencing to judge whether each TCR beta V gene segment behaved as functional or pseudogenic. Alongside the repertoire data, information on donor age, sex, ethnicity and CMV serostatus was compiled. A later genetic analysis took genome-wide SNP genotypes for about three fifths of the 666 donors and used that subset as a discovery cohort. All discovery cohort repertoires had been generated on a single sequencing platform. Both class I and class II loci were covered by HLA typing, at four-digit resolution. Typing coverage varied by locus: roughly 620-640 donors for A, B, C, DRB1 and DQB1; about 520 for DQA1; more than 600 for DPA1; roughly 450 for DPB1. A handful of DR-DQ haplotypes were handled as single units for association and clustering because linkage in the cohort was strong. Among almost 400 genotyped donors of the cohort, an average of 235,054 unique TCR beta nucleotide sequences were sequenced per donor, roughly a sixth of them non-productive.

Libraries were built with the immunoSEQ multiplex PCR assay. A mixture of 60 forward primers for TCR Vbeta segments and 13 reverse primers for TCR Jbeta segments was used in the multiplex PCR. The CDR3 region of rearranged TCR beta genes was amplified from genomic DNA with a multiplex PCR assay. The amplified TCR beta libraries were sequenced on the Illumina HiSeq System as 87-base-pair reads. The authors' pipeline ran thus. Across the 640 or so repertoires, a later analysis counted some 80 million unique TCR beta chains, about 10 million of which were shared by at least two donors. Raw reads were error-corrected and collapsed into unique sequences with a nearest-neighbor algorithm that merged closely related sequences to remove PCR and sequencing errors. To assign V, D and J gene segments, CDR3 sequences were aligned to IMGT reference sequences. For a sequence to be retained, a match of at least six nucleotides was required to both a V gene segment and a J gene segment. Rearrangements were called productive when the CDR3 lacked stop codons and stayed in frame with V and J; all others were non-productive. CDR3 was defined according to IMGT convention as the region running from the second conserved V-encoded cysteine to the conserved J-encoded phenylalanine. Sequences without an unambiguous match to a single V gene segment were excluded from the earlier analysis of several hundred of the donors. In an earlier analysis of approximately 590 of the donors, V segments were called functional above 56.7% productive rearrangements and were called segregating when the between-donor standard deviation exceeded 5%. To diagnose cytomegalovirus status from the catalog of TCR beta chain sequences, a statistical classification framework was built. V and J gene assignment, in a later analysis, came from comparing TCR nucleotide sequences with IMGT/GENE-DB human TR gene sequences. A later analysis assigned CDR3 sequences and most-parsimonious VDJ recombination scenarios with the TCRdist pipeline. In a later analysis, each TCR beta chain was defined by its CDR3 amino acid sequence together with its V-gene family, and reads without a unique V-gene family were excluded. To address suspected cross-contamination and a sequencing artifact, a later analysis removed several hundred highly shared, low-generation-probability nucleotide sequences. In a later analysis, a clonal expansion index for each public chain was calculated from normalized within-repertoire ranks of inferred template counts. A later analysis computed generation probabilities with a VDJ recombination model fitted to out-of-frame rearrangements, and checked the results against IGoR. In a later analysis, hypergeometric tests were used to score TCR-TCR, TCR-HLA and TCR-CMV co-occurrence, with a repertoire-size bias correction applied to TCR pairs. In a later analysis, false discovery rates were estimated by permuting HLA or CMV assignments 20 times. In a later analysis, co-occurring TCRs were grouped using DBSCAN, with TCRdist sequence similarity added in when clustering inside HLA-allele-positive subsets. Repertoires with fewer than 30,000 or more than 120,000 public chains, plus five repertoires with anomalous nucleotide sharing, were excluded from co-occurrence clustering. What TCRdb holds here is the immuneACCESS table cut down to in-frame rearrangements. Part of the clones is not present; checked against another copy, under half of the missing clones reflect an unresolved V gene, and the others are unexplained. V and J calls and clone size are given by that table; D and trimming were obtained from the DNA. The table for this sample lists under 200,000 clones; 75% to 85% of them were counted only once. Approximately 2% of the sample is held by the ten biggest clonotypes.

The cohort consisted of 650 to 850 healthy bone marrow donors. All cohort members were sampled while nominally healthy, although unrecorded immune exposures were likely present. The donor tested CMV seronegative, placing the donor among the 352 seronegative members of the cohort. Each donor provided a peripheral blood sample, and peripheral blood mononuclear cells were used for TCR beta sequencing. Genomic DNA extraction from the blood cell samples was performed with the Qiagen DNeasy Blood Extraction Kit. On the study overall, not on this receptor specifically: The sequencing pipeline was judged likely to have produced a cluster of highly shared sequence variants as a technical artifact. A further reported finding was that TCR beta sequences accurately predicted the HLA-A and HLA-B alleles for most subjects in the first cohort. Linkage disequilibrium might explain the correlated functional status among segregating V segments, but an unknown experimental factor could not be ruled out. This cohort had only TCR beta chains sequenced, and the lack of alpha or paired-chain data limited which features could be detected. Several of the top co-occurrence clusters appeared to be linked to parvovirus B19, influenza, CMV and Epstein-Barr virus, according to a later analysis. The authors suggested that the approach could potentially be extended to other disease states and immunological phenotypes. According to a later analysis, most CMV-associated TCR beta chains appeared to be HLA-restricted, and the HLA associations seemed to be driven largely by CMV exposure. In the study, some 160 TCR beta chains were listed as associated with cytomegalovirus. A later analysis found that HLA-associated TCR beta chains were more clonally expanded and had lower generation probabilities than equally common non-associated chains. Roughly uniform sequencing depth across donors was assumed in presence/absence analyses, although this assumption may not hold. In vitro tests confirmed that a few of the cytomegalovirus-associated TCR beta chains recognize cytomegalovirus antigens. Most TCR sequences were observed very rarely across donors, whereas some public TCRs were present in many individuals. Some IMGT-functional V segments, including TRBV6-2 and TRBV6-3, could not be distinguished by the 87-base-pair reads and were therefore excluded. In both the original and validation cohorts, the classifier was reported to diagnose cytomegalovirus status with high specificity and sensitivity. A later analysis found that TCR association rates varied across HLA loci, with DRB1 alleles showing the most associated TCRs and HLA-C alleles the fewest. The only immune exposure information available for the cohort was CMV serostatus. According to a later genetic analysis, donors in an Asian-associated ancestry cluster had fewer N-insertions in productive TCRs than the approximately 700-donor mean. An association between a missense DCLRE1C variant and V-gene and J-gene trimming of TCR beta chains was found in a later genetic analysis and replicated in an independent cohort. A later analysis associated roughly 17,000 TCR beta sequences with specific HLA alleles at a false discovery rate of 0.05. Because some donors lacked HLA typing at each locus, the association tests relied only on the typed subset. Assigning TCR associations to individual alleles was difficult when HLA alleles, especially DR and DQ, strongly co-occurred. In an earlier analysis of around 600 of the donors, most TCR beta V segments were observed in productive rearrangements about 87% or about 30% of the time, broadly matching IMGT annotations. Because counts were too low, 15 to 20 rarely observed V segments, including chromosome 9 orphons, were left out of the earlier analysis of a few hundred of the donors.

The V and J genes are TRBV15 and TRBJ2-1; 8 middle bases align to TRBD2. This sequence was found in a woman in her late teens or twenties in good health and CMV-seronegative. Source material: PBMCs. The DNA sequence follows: TGTGCCACCAGCAGTAGCGGGGATCCTTACAATGAGCAGTTCTTC. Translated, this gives CATSSSGDPYNEQFF.